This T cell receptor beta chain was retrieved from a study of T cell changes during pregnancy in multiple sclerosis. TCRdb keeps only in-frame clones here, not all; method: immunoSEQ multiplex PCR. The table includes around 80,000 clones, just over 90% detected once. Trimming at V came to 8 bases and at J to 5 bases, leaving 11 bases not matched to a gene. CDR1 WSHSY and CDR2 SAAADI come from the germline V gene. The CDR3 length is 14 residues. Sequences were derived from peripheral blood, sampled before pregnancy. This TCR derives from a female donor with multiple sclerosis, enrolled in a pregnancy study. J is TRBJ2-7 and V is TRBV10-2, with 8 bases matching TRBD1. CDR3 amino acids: CASSQGAESHEQYF. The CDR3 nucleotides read TGCGCCAGCTCCCAGGGGGCTGAATCCCACGAGCAGTACTTC.